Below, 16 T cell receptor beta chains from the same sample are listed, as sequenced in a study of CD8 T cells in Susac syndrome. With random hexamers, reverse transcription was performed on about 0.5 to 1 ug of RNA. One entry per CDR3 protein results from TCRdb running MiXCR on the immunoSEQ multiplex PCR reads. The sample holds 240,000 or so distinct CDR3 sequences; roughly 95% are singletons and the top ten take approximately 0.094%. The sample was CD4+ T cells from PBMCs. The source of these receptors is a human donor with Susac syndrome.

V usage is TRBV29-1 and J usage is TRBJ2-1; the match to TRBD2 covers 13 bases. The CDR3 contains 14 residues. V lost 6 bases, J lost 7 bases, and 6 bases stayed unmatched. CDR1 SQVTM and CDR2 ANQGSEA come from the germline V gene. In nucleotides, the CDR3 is TGCAGCGTCGGGACTAGCGGGATGGGGAATGAGCAGTTCTTC. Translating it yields CSVGTSGMGNEQFF.

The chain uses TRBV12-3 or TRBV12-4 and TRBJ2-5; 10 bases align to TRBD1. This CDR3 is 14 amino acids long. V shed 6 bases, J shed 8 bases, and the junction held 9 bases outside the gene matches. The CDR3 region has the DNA TGTGCCAGCAGGAGGGGACAGGGGTTGGTTACCCAGTACTTC. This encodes CASRRGQGLVTQYF.

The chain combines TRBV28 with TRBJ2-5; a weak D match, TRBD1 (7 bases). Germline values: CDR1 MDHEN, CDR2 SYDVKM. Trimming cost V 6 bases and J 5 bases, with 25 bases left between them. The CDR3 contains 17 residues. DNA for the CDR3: TGTGCCAGCAGCCCGTTAGCGGAGGGGGCAATCGGTGAGACCCAGTACTTC. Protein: CASSPLAEGAIGETQYF.

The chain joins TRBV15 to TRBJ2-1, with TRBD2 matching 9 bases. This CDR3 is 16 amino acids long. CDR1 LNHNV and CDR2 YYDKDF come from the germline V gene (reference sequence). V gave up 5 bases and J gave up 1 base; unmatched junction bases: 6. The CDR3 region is CATSRETSGSYNEQFF. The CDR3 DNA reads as TGTGCCACCAGCCGGGAGACTAGCGGTTCCTACAATGAGCAGTTCTTC.

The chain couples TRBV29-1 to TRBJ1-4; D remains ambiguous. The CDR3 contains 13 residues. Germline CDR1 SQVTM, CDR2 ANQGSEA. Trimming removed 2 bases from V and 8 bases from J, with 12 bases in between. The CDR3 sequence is CSVERGLGEKLFF. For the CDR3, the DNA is TGCAGCGTTGAAAGAGGGCTTGGCGAAAAACTGTTTTTT.

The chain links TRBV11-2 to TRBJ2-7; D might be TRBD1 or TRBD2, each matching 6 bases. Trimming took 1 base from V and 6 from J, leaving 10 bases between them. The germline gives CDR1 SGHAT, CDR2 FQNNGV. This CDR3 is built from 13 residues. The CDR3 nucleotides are TGTGCCAGCAGCTTAGGTCGGGGGCTCGAGCAGTACTTC. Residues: CASSLGRGLEQYF.

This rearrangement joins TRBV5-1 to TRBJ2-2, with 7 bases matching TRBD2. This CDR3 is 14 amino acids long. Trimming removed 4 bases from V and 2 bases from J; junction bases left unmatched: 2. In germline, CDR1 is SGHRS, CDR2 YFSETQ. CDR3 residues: CASSAGVNTGELFF. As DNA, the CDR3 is TGCGCCAGCAGCGCGGGAGTCAACACCGGGGAGCTGTTTTTT.

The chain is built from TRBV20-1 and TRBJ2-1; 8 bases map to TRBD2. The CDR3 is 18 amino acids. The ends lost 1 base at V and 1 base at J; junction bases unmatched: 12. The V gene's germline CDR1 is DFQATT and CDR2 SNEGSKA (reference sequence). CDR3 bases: TGCAGTGCTAGAGGCGGGGCGGGAGGTTTGAGGTCCTACAATGAGCAGTTCTTC. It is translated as CSARGGAGGLRSYNEQFF.

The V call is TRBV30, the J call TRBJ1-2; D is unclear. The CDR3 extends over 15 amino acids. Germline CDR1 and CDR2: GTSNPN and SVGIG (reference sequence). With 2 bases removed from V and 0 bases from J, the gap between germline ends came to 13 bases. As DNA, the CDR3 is TGTGCCTGGAGTTTAAGGGTACAATCTAACTATGGCTACACCTTC. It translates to CAWSLRVQSNYGYTF. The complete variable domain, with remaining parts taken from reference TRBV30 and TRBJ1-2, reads SQTIHQWPATLVQPVGSPLSLECTVEGTSNPNLYWYRQAAGRGLQLLFYSVGIGQISSEVPQNLSASRPQDRQFILSSKKLLLSDSGFYLCAWSLRVQSNYGYTFGSGTRLTVV.

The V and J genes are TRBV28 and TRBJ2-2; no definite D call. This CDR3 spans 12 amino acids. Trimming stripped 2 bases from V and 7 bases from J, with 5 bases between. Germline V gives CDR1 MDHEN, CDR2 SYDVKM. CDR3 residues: CASSLGFGELFF. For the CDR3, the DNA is TGTGCCAGCAGTTTAGGTTTCGGGGAGCTGTTTTTT.

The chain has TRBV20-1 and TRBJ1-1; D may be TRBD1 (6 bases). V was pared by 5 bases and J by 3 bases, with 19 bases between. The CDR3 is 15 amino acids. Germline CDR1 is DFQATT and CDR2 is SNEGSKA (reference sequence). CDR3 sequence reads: CSASQGKFRDTEAFF. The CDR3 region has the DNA TGCAGTGCTTCACAGGGCAAATTTCGGGACACTGAAGCTTTCTTT.

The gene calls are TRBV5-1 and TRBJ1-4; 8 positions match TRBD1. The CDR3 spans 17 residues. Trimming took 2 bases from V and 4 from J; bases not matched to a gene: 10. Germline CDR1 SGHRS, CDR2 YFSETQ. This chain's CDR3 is CASSLMSNRGSNEKLFF. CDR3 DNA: TGCGCCAGCAGCTTAATGTCGAACAGGGGGAGTAATGAAAAACTGTTTTTT.

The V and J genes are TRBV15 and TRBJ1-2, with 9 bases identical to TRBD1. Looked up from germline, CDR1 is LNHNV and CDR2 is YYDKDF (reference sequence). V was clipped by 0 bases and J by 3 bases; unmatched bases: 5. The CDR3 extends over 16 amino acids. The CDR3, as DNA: TGTGCCACCAGCAGAGATCGGGACAGGGAAGACTATGGCTACACCTTC. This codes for CATSRDRDREDYGYTF. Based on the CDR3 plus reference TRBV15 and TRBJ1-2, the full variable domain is DAMVIQNPRYQVTQFGKPVTLSCSQTLNHNVMYWYQQKSSQAPKLLFHYYDKDFNNEADTPDNFQSRRPNTSFCFLDIRSPGLGDTAMYLCATSRDRDREDYGYTFGSGTRLTVV.

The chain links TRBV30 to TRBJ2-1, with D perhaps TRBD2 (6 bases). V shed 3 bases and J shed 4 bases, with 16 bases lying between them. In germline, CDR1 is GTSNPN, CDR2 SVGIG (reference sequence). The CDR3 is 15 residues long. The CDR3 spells CAWRYGGWEYNEQFF. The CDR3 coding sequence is TGTGCCTGGAGGTACGGGGGATGGGAGTACAATGAGCAGTTCTTC.

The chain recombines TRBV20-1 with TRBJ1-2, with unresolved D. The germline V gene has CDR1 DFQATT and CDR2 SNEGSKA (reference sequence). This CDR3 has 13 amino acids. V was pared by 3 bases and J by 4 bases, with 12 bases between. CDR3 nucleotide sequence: TGCAGTGCTAGCGGACCCTTGATCTATGGCTACACCTTC. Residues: CSASGPLIYGYTF.

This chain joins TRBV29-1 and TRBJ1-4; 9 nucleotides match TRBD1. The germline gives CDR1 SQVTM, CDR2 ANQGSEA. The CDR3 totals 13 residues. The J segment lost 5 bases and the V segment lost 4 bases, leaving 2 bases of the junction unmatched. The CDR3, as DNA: TGCAGCGTTGGGGACAGGGAAAATGAAAAACTGTTTTTT. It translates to CSVGDRENEKLFF.